These 22 T cell receptor beta chains share one sample of origin, sequenced in a study of shared clonotypes between healthy human individuals. Generated by immunoSEQ multiplex PCR, the TCRdb table keeps only in-frame clones and is missing some. The sample lists 2.3 million or so clones, 90% to 95% occurring once. The specimen was naive CD4+ T cells from PBMCs. Specified subset: CD45RA+ positively selected. These receptors all come from a man younger than 35 in good health. Some clones in this sample may be carry-over from other donors' samples.

This chain connects TRBV4-1 to TRBJ1-2; D not certain. The length of the CDR3 is 17 residues. Germline V gene sequence: CDR1 MGHRA, CDR2 YSYEKL. Trimming removed 3 bases at V and 0 bases at J, with 17 bases between. The CDR3 DNA sequence: TGCGCCAGCAGCCATGGTACCCGGACGGCACCTAACTATGGCTACACCTTC. Protein product: CASSHGTRTAPNYGYTF.

The V call is TRBV7-9, the J call TRBJ1-2; no firm D call. Germline V lookup: CDR1 SEHNR, CDR2 FQNEAQ (reference sequence). V gave up 1 base and J gave up 7 bases, with 13 bases separating them. The CDR3 has 14 residues. The CDR3 sequence: CASSLDHGYAGYTF. CDR3 DNA sequence: TGTGCCAGCAGCTTAGATCACGGGTACGCTGGCTACACCTTC.

As regards this clone: Additional DNA sequences in this sample encode the identical CDR3. The chain is built from TRBV5-1 and TRBJ1-1; D gene ambiguous. V lost 0 bases and J 4 bases, leaving 10 bases between the germline ends. This CDR3 has 14 amino acids. Germline V gene sequence: CDR1 SGHRS, CDR2 YFSETQ. The CDR3 bases are TGCGCCAGCAGCTTGGCCGGGAGTCCCACTGAAGCTTTCTTT. This translates into CASSLAGSPTEAFF.

The chain's CDR3 is CASSSPGSGANVLTF. DNA for the CDR3: TGCGCCAGCAGCTCCCCGGGGAGCGGGGCCAACGTCCTGACTTTC. The rearrangement uses TRBV5-1 and TRBJ2-6, with D perhaps TRBD2 (5 bases). Per germline, CDR1 SGHRS and CDR2 YFSETQ. V lost 3 bases and J lost 4, with 11 bases in between. This CDR3 has 15 amino acids.

The chain links TRBV27 to TRBJ2-7; D perhaps matches TRBD2 (6 bases). The CDR3 has 15 amino acids. V was cut by 6 bases and J by 3 bases, with 18 bases left in between. In germline, CDR1 is MNHEY, CDR2 SMNVEV (reference sequence). DNA of the CDR3: TGTGCCAGCAGCCCCGGGGCGGGATTCCGCTACGAGCAGTACTTC. Protein sequence: CASSPGAGFRYEQYF.

The CDR3, as DNA: TGTGCCAGTAGCCATGGGTCTGAGCAGTACTTC. Translating gives CASSHGSEQYF. The J gene is TRBJ2-7, the V gene TRBV19, with D unclear. Germline V gene lookup returns CDR1 LNHDA and CDR2 SQIVND (reference sequence). Trimming left V 6 bases short and J 7 bases short, with 10 bases between. This CDR3 spans 11 amino acids. The full variable domain, completed using reference TRBV19 and TRBJ2-7, is DGGITQSPKYLFRKEGQNVTLSCEQNLNHDAMYWYRQDPGQGLRLIYYSQIVNDFQKGDIAEGYSVSREKKESFPLTVTSAQKNPTAFYLCASSHGSEQYFGPGTRLTVT.

J is TRBJ1-1 and V is TRBV5-1; D uncertain. CDR3 length: 13 amino acids. Trimming shortened V by 4 bases and J by 4 bases, and 11 bases separated the two germline ends. Germline assignment: CDR1 SGHRS and CDR2 YFSETQ. Here the CDR3 reads CASSLTPGTEAFF. CDR3 coding DNA: TGCGCCAGCAGCCTTACCCCTGGCACTGAAGCTTTCTTT.

The rearrangement links TRBV6-5 to TRBJ1-5; D is undetermined. This CDR3 has 15 residues. V shed 8 bases and J shed 1 base, with 15 bases lying between them. From germline, CDR1 is MNHEY and CDR2 SVGAGI. The CDR3 DNA is TGTGCCAGCCGGGAAGGGTTTTCGAGCAATCAGCCCCAGCATTTT. Translation gives CASREGFSSNQPQHF.

The J gene is TRBJ2-7, the V gene TRBV10-1; 9 bases agree with TRBD1. This CDR3 has 13 residues. The trim removed 4 bases at V and 7 bases at J, leaving 5 bases unmatched. The germline CDR1 and CDR2 sequences are WNHNN and SYGVQD (reference sequence). CDR3 DNA: TGCGCCAGCAGTGCCGGGACAGGGCGAGAGCAGTACTTC. The encoded protein is CASSAGTGREQYF.

The CDR3 DNA follows: TGTGCCAGCACCCGAGGACACCCGTCGATGCAGTATTTT. This encodes CASTRGHPSMQYF. The chain couples TRBV7-2 to TRBJ2-3, with D possibly TRBD1 on 5 matching bases. The germline CDR1 and CDR2 sequences are SGHTA and FQGNSA. CDR3 length: 13 amino acids. Between the trimmed V and J ends, which lost 7 bases and 11 bases, there was a span of 19 bases.

This chain connects TRBV5-1 to TRBJ2-5, with 7 bases that match TRBD2. Germline V gene sequence: CDR1 SGHRS, CDR2 YFSETQ. V was pared by 4 bases and J by 5 bases, with 11 bases of the junction left unmatched. The CDR3 is made up of 15 amino acids. The CDR3 sequence is CASSRGDEIGETQYF. Written as DNA, the CDR3 is TGCGCCAGCAGCCGGGGGGACGAGATCGGGGAGACCCAGTACTTC. Complete variable domain (other parts from reference TRBV5-1 and TRBJ2-5): KAGVTQTPRYLIKTRGQQVTLSCSPISGHRSVSWYQQTPGQGLQFLFEYFSETQRNKGNFPGRFSGRQFSNSRSEMNVSTLELGDSALYLCASSRGDEIGETQYFGPGTRLLVL.

The rearrangement joins TRBV19 to TRBJ2-7; D unclear. Germline V lookup: CDR1 LNHDA, CDR2 SQIVND (reference sequence). Trimming removed 5 bases at V and 4 bases at J, with 18 bases between. The CDR3 is 15 residues long. The CDR3 DNA follows: TGTGCCAGTAGTCCGGATAACCTATTCCTATACGAGCAGTACTTC. Protein sequence: CASSPDNLFLYEQYF. Looking up the rest from reference TRBV19 and TRBJ2-7 gives the full variable domain: DGGITQSPKYLFRKEGQNVTLSCEQNLNHDAMYWYRQDPGQGLRLIYYSQIVNDFQKGDIAEGYSVSREKKESFPLTVTSAQKNPTAFYLCASSPDNLFLYEQYFGPGTRLTVT.

This chain links TRBV5-1 with TRBJ2-3; 11 bases map to TRBD2. The junction had 9 bases not matched to a gene; V was cut back by 2 bases and J by 4 bases. Germline CDR1 SGHRS, CDR2 YFSETQ. The CDR3 length is 17 residues. The CDR3 sequence: CASSLPLAGGRADTQYF. In nucleotides, the CDR3 is TGCGCCAGCAGCTTACCCCTAGCGGGAGGAAGGGCAGATACGCAGTATTTT.

The chain uses TRBV6-5 and TRBJ2-7, with TRBD2 matching over 9 bases. Germline loops: CDR1 MNHEY, CDR2 SVGAGI. The CDR3 has 15 amino acids. Losses at the gene ends were 1 base for V and 4 bases for J; bases not matched to a gene: 5. For the CDR3, the DNA is TGTGCCAGCAGTTACTTAGCGGGAGCGAGGTACGAGCAGTACTTC. It translates to CASSYLAGARYEQYF.

The V gene is TRBV4-2, the J gene TRBJ2-2, with D possibly called TRBD1 or TRBD2 (5 bases each). CDR1 LGHNA and CDR2 YNFKEQ come from the germline V gene. Trimming took off 0 bases at V and 3 bases at J, with 8 bases between the two ends. There are 15 residues in the CDR3. CDR3 in amino acids: CASSQEGTDTGELFF. CDR3 coding DNA: TGTGCCAGCAGCCAAGAGGGGACGGACACCGGGGAGCTGTTTTTT.

This rearrangement joins TRBV20-1 to TRBJ2-3; D gene uncertain. CDR3 size: 11 residues. Germline lookup yields CDR1 DFQATT and CDR2 SNEGSKA (reference sequence). With 5 bases removed from V and 4 bases from J, the gap between germline ends came to 7 bases. This CDR3 reads CSAPDADTQYF. CDR3 DNA sequence: TGCAGTGCTCCAGACGCAGATACGCAGTATTTT.

The J gene is TRBJ2-7, the V gene TRBV6-1; 11 bases agree with TRBD2. The CDR3 loop spans 15 amino acids. Per germline, CDR1 MNHNS and CDR2 SASEGT. V gave up 5 bases and J gave up 6 bases; unmatched junction bases: 9. CDR3 sequence: CASSTQLAGVREQYF. For the CDR3, the DNA is TGTGCCAGCAGTACCCAACTAGCGGGAGTTCGCGAGCAGTACTTC.

The chain is built from TRBV28 and TRBJ1-4; D unclear. CDR1 is MDHEN and CDR2 is SYDVKM in the germline V gene. This CDR3 is built from 15 residues. Between the trimmed V and J ends, which lost 4 bases and 0 bases, there was a span of 9 bases. The CDR3 here is CASSSPPATNEKLFF. The CDR3 bases are TGTGCCAGCAGTTCGCCGCCTGCAACTAATGAAAAACTGTTTTTT.

This clone occurred once. This chain uses TRBV4-1 with TRBJ1-4; 7 bases align to TRBD1. J gave up 8 bases and V 2 bases, and 11 bases lay outside the gene matches. In germline, CDR1 is MGHRA, CDR2 YSYEKL. The CDR3 is 16 amino acids. The CDR3 reads CASSQKLDRVNEKLFF. CDR3 nucleotide sequence: TGCGCCAGCAGCCAAAAGTTAGACAGGGTGAACGAAAAACTGTTTTTT.

The chain's CDR3 is CASSPTGEVANEKLFF. For the CDR3, the DNA is TGTGCCAGCAGCCCGACGGGTGAGGTGGCTAATGAAAAACTGTTTTTT. V gene TRBV21-1 combines with J gene TRBJ1-4. TRBV21-1 is given as a pseudogene. CDR3 length equals 16 residues.

The V and J genes are TRBV28 and TRBJ1-2, with 12 nucleotides matching TRBD1. The J segment lost 5 bases and the V segment lost 5 bases, leaving 6 bases of the junction unmatched. CDR1 is MDHEN and CDR2 is SYDVKM in the germline V gene. CDR3 length equals 15 residues. The CDR3 DNA follows: TGTGCCAGCAGTCACGGGACAGGGGGCGCTTATGGCTACACCTTC. It codes for CASSHGTGGAYGYTF.

V usage is TRBV11-2 and J usage is TRBJ2-1; perhaps D is TRBD1 or TRBD2 (5 bases each). V lost 3 bases and J lost 6, with 15 bases in between. CDR3 length: 15 residues. CDR1 SGHAT and CDR2 FQNNGV come from the germline V gene. The CDR3 region is CASSFGDGDFNEQFF. The CDR3 nucleotides read TGTGCCAGCAGCTTTGGGGACGGCGATTTCAATGAGCAGTTCTTC.